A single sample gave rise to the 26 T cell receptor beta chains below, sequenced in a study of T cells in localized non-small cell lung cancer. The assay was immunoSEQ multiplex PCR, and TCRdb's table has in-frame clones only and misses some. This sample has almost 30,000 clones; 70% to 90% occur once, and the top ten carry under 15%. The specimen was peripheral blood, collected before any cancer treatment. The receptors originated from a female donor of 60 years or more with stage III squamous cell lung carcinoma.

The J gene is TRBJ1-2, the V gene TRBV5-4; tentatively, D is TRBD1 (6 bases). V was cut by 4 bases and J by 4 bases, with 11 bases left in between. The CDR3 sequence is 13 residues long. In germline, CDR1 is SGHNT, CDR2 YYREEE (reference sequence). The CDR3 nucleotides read TGTGCCAGCAGCCTCCAAGGGGGCTATGGCTACACCTTC. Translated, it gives CASSLQGGYGYTF.

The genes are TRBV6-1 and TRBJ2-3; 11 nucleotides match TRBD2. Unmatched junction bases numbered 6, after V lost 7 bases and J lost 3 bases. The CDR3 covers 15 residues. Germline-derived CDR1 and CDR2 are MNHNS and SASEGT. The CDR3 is CASIKTSGTTDTQYF. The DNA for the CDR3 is TGTGCCAGCATTAAGACTAGCGGGACTACAGATACGCAGTATTTT.

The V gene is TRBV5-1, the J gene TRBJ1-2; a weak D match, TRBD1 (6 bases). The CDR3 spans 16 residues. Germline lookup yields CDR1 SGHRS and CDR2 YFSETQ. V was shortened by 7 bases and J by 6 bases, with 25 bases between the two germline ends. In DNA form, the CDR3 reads TGCGCCAGCCGTCCCCCATCCGGACAGATCGCCCATGGCTACACCTTC. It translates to CASRPPSGQIAHGYTF.

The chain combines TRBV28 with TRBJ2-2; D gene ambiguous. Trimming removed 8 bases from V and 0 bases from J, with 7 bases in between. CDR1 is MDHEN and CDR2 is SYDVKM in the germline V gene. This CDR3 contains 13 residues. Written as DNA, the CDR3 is TGTGCCAGCGGCTTTTCGAACACCGGGGAGCTGTTTTTT. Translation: CASGFSNTGELFF. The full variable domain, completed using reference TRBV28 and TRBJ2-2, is DVKVTQSSRYLVKRTGEKVFLECVQDMDHENMFWYRQDPGLGLRLIYFSYDVKMKEKGDIPEGYSVSREKKERFSLILESASTNQTSMYLCASGFSNTGELFFGEGSRLTVL.

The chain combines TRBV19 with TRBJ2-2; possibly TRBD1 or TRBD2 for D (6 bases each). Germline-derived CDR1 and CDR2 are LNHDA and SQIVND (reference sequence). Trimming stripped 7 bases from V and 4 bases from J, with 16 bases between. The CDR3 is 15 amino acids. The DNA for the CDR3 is TGTGCCAGTACCTGGGGGGCCGGGGGCACCGGGGAGCTGTTTTTT. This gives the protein CASTWGAGGTGELFF.

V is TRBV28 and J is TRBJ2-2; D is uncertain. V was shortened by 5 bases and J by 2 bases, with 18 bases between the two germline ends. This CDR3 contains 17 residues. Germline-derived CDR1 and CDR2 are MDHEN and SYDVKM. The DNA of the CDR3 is TGTGCCAGCAGTCTCCTCCGTTCTAGGATTAACACCGGGGAGCTGTTTTTT. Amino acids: CASSLLRSRINTGELFF. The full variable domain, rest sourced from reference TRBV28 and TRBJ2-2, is DVKVTQSSRYLVKRTGEKVFLECVQDMDHENMFWYRQDPGLGLRLIYFSYDVKMKEKGDIPEGYSVSREKKERFSLILESASTNQTSMYLCASSLLRSRINTGELFFGEGSRLTVL.

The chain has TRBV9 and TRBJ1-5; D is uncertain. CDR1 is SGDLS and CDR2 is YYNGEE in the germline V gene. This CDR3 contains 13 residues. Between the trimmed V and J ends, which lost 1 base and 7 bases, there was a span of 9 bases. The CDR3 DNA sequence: TGTGCCAGCAGCGTAACGGTGGGGCAGCCCCAGCATTTT. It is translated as CASSVTVGQPQHF.

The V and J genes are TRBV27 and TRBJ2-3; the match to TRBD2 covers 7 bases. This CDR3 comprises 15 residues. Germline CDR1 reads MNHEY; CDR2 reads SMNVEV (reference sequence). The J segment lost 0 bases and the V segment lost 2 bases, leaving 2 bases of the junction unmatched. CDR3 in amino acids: CASSLRRGSTDTQYF. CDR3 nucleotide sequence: TGTGCCAGCAGTTTACGGCGGGGGAGCACAGATACGCAGTATTTT.

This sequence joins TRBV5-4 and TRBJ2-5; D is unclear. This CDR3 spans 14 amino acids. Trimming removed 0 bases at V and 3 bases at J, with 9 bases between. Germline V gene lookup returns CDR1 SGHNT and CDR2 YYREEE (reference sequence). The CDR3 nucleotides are TGTGCCAGCAGCTTGGATTCGGCCGAAGAGACCCAGTACTTC. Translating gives CASSLDSAEETQYF. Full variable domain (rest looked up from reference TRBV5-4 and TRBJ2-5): ETGVTQSPTHLIKTRGQQVTLRCSSQSGHNTVSWYQQALGQGPQFIFQYYREEENGRGNFPPRFSGLQFPNYSSELNVNALELDDSALYLCASSLDSAEETQYFGPGTRLLVL.

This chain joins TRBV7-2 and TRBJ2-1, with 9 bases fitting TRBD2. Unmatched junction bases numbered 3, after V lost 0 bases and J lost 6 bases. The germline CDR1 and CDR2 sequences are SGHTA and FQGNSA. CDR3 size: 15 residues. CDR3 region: CASSLAGTSINEQFF. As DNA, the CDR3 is TGTGCCAGCAGCTTAGCGGGGACTAGCATCAATGAGCAGTTCTTC.

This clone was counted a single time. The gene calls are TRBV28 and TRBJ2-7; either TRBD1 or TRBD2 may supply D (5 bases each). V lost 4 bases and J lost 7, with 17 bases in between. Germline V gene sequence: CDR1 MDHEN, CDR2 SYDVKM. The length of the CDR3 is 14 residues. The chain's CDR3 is CASSSTGTFGEQYF. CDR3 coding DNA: TGTGCCAGCAGTTCCACCGGGACCTTTGGGGAGCAGTACTTC.

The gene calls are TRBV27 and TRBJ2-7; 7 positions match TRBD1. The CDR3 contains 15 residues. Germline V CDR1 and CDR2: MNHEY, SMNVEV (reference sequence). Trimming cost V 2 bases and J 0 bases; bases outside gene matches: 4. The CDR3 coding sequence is TGTGCCAGCAGTTTAGGACAGGCGGGCTCCTACGAGCAGTACTTC. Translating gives CASSLGQAGSYEQYF.

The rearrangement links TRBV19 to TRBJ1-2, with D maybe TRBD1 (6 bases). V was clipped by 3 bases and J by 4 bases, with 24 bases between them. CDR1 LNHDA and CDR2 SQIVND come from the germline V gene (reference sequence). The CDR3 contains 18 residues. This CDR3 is CASSIYTYRPRGAYGYTF. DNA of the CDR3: TGTGCCAGTAGTATCTATACCTACCGACCTCGGGGGGCCTATGGCTACACCTTC.

The CDR3, as DNA: TGTGCCAGCAGCTTAGAGGTCGACAGGGGGAATTTGGAGCAGTACTTC. Amino acids: CASSLEVDRGNLEQYF. The chain carries TRBV7-9 and TRBJ2-7; 9 bases are shared with TRBD1. The junction had 11 bases not matched to a gene; V was cut back by 1 base and J by 7 bases. The CDR3 extends over 16 amino acids. Germline values: CDR1 SEHNR, CDR2 FQNEAQ (reference sequence).

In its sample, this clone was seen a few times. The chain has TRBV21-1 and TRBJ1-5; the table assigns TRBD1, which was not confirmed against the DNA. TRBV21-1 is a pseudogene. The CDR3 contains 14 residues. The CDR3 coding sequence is TGTGCCTCAACCGAGACAGGGGGCAATCAGCCCCAGCATTTT. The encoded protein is CASTETGGNQPQHF.

The CDR3, as DNA: TGTGCCAGCAGTCAAACTAGATCGGATACGCAGTATTTT. Translation gives CASSQTRSDTQYF. The chain carries TRBV11-1 and TRBJ2-3; D possibly corresponds to TRBD2 (5 bases). This CDR3 region has 13 residues. The V end was cut by 6 bases, the J end by 6 bases, with 13 bases between. Germline CDR1 SGHAT, CDR2 FQDESV (reference sequence).

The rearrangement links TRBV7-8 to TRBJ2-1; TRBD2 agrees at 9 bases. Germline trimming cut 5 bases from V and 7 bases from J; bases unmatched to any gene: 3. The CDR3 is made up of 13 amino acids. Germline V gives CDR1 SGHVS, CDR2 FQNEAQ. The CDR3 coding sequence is TGTGCCAGCAGCCGCGGGAGGGGGAATGAGCAGTTCTTC. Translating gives CASSRGRGNEQFF.

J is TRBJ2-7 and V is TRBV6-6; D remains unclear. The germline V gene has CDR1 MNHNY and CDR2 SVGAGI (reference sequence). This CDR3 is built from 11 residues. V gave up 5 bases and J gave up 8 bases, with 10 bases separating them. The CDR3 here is CASSDSIKQYF. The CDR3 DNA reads TGTGCCAGCAGTGATTCTATCAAGCAGTACTTC.

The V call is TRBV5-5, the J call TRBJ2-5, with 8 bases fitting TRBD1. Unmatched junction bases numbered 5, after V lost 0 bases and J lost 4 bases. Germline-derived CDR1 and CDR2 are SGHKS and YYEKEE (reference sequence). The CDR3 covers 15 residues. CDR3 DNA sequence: TGTGCCAGCAGCTTGGACCCACAGGGGGGAGAGACCCAGTACTTC. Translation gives CASSLDPQGGETQYF.

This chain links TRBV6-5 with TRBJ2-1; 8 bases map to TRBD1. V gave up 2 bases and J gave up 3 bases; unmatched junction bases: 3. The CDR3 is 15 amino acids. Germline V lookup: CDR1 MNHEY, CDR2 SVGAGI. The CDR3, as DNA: TGTGCCAGCAGTTACGGGACAGGAGGCTACAATGAGCAGTTCTTC. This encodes CASSYGTGGYNEQFF.

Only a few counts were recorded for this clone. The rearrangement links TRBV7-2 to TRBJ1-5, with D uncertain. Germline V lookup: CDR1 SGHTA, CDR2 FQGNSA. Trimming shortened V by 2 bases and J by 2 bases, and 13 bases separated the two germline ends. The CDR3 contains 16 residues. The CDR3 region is CASSLLGPHGNQPQHF. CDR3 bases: TGTGCCAGCAGCTTACTTGGACCCCATGGCAATCAGCCCCAGCATTTT.

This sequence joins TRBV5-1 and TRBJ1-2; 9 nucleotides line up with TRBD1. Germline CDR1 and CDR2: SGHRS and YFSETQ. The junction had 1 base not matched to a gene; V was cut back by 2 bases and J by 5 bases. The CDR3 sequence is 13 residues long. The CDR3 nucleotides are TGCGCCAGCAGCTTCGACAGGGGGTATGGCTACACCTTC. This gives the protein CASSFDRGYGYTF.

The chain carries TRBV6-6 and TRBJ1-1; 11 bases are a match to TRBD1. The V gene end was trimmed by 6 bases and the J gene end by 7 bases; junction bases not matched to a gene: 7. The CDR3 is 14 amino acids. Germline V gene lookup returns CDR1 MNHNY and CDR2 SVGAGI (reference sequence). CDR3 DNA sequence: TGTGCCAGCAGCCCGGACAGGGGGCTTGTTGAAGCTTTCTTT. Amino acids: CASSPDRGLVEAFF.

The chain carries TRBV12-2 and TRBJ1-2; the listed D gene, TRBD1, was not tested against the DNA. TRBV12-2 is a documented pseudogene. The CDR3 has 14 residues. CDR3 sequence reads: CASRFVTGVQGYTF. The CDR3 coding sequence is TGTGCAAGTCGCTTCGTGACAGGGGTACAGGGCTACACCTTC.

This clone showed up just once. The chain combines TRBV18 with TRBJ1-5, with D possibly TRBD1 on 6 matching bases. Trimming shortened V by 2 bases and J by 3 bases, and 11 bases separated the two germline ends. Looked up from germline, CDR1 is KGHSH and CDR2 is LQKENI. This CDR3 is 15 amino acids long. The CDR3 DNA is TGTGCCAGCTCACCAATAACAGGGCCCAATCAGCCCCAGCATTTT. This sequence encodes CASSPITGPNQPQHF.

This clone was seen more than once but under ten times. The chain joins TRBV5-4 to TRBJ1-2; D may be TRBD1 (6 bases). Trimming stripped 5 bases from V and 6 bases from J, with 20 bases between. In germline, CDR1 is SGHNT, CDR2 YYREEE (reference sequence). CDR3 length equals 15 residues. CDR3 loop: CASSSTTNRVHGYTF. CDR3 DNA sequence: TGTGCCAGCAGTTCGACTACCAACAGGGTCCATGGCTACACCTTC.